One and the same sample provided the 23 T cell receptor beta chains below, sequenced in a study of cytotoxic CD8 clonotypes in ibrutinib-treated CLL. The data were produced by immunoSEQ multiplex PCR, yet TCRdb's version contains in-frame clones alone and is incomplete. The data contain over 25,000 clones, 62% of them singletons. Sequenced material: PBMCs, taken before ibrutinib treatment. The receptors were sampled from a human donor with chronic lymphocytic leukemia.

The chain combines TRBV6-6 with TRBJ1-1, with D perhaps matching TRBD1 (5 bases). This CDR3 is 13 amino acids long. Germline V gives CDR1 MNHNY, CDR2 SVGAGI (reference sequence). V was pared by 7 bases and J by 0 bases, with 9 bases between. The CDR3 sequence is CASMRGMNTEAFF. CDR3 DNA: TGTGCCAGCATGAGGGGAATGAACACTGAAGCTTTCTTT.

Sample share makes this clone medium-sized. The genes are TRBV4-1 and TRBJ2-1; D is perhaps TRBD1 or TRBD2 (6 bases each). V was trimmed by 6 bases and J by 2 bases, leaving 23 bases between them. The CDR3 has 18 residues. CDR1 and CDR2 (germline): MGHRA, YSYEKL. The CDR3 is CASSGRGPTGSPYNEQFF. CDR3 in DNA: TGCGCCAGCAGTGGCCGGGGGCCTACAGGGAGCCCCTACAATGAGCAGTTCTTC.

The chain uses TRBV29-1 and TRBJ2-1, with D perhaps matching TRBD2 (6 bases). This CDR3 contains 18 residues. In germline, CDR1 is SQVTM, CDR2 ANQGSEA. The V end was cut by 5 bases, the J end by 0 bases, with 23 bases between. CDR3 sequence reads: CSVPPGLSRLYSYNEQFF. CDR3 in DNA: TGCAGCGTTCCTCCGGGACTCAGCCGTCTGTACTCCTACAATGAGCAGTTCTTC.

The V gene is TRBV4-1, the J gene TRBJ1-1, with D hard to call. This CDR3 comprises 13 residues. Trimming took off 2 bases at V and 0 bases at J, with 4 bases between the two ends. CDR1 MGHRA and CDR2 YSYEKL come from the germline V gene. The CDR3 reads CASSQTLNTEAFF. CDR3 bases: TGCGCCAGCAGCCAAACCCTGAACACTGAAGCTTTCTTT.

This chain links TRBV27 with TRBJ1-1, with D hard to call. The CDR3 spans 14 residues. Per the germline V gene, CDR1 is MNHEY and CDR2 is SMNVEV (reference sequence). Trimming shortened V by 6 bases and J by 6 bases, and 17 bases separated the two germline ends. CDR3 bases: TGTGCCAGCAGGCCCACCCCCTTTGGAGCTGAAGCTTTCTTT. Its protein is CASRPTPFGAEAFF.

This chain uses TRBV11-2 with TRBJ2-7; TRBD2 aligns across 7 bases. This CDR3 has 14 amino acids. V was clipped by 1 base and J by 0 bases; unmatched bases: 0. In germline, CDR1 is SGHAT, CDR2 FQNNGV. CDR3 region: CASSLGGSSYEQYF. CDR3 nucleotides: TGTGCCAGCAGCTTAGGCGGGAGCTCCTACGAGCAGTACTTC.

V usage is TRBV5-6 and J usage is TRBJ2-2, with D perhaps TRBD1 (6 bases). The V and J ends lost 0 bases and 7 bases respectively, with 13 bases between them. Germline V gene sequence: CDR1 SGHDT, CDR2 YYEEEE. The CDR3 consists of 15 residues. CDR3 region: CASSLGQERVGELFF. The CDR3 coding sequence is TGTGCCAGCAGCTTGGGACAGGAAAGGGTCGGGGAGCTGTTTTTT.

This clone was counted a few times. The chain uses TRBV6-5 and TRBJ2-1; the match to TRBD2 covers 15 bases. Looked up from germline, CDR1 is MNHEY and CDR2 is SVGAGI. Trimming cost V 5 bases and J 12 bases; bases outside gene matches: 5. The CDR3 has 14 residues. The chain's CDR3 is CASSPGLAGGSQFF. DNA of the CDR3: TGTGCCAGCAGTCCAGGACTAGCGGGAGGGTCGCAGTTCTTC.

This chain's CDR3 is CASRSYYGYTF. Here the CDR3 DNA reads TGTGCCAGCAGATCGTACTATGGCTACACCTTC. This chain joins TRBV27 and TRBJ1-2; D is ambiguous. The length of the CDR3 is 11 residues. Germline V gene sequence: CDR1 MNHEY, CDR2 SMNVEV (reference sequence). The germline V and J ends were trimmed by 6 bases and 3 bases, with 5 bases remaining between them.

This clone appeared a few times. The chain combines TRBV10-1 with TRBJ2-7; TRBD2 agrees at 12 bases. The J segment lost 2 bases and the V segment lost 2 bases, leaving 4 bases of the junction unmatched. This CDR3 has 16 amino acids. Germline CDR1 reads WNHNN; CDR2 reads SYGVQD (reference sequence). The DNA of the CDR3 is TGCGCCAGCAGTGAGCCGACTAGCGGGAGCCCCTACGAGCAGTACTTC. Protein sequence: CASSEPTSGSPYEQYF.

This clone appeared a single time. This chain joins TRBV6-1 and TRBJ2-1, with 10 bases fitting TRBD2. Germline CDR1 and CDR2: MNHNS and SASEGT. The junction had 5 bases not matched to a gene; V was cut back by 3 bases and J by 6 bases. CDR3 length equals 15 residues. The CDR3 bases are TGTGCCAGCAGTGAGACGGCTAGCGGGAGCAATGAGCAGTTCTTC. Its protein product is CASSETASGSNEQFF.

The rearrangement uses TRBV6-5 and TRBJ2-7; weak D call: TRBD2 (6 bases). The V gene's germline CDR1 is MNHEY and CDR2 SVGAGI. The CDR3 has 15 residues. Deletions cut 6 bases from V and 6 bases from J, with 21 bases between. The CDR3 here is CASRDTGGPRGEQYF. DNA for the CDR3: TGTGCCAGCAGAGATACAGGAGGGCCACGGGGCGAGCAGTACTTC.

V gene TRBV19 combines with J gene TRBJ2-2, with D possibly being TRBD1 (6 bases). Trimming cost V 10 bases and J 7 bases, with 16 bases left between them. The CDR3 covers 13 residues. CDR1 and CDR2 (germline): LNHDA, SQIVND (reference sequence). CDR3 DNA: TGTGCCACCGAGACAGGATCTGTCGGGGAGCTGTTTTTT. Translating it yields CATETGSVGELFF.

The rearrangement links TRBV5-4 to TRBJ2-3; no firm D call. The CDR3 sequence is 15 residues long. CDR1 and CDR2 from the germline V gene are SGHNT and YYREEE (reference sequence). V dropped 3 bases and J dropped 1 base, with 12 bases sitting between them. CDR3 sequence reads: CASSSIDSRTDTQYF. In DNA, the CDR3 is TGTGCCAGCAGCTCCATTGACTCCCGCACAGATACGCAGTATTTT. Full variable domain (outside the CDR3, taken from reference TRBV5-4 and TRBJ2-3): ETGVTQSPTHLIKTRGQQVTLRCSSQSGHNTVSWYQQALGQGPQFIFQYYREEENGRGNFPPRFSGLQFPNYSSELNVNALELDDSALYLCASSSIDSRTDTQYFGPGTRLTVL.

The V and J genes are TRBV19 and TRBJ1-5; D might be TRBD1 (5 bases). Germline V gives CDR1 LNHDA, CDR2 SQIVND (reference sequence). The CDR3 covers 15 residues. Trimming took 2 bases from V and 4 from J, leaving 12 bases between them. The CDR3 here is CASSIPGAGNQPQHF. The CDR3 DNA reads as TGTGCCAGTAGTATACCCGGGGCAGGTAATCAGCCCCAGCATTTT.

Points on this clone: This sample also contains other DNA sequences that code for the same CDR3. The V gene is TRBV10-3, the J gene TRBJ2-5; 7 bases align to TRBD2. The length of the CDR3 is 13 residues. The V gene's germline CDR1 is ENHRY and CDR2 SYGVKD. Germline trimming cut 5 bases from V and 2 bases from J; bases unmatched to any gene: 2. CDR3 sequence reads: CAISRGDQETQYF. CDR3 nucleotides: TGTGCCATCAGTCGGGGGGATCAAGAGACCCAGTACTTC.

The gene calls are TRBV7-9 and TRBJ1-1; D call uncertain. V lost 6 bases, J lost 1 base, and 9 bases lay in between. Germline values: CDR1 SEHNR, CDR2 FQNEAQ (reference sequence). There are 13 residues in the CDR3. The CDR3 sequence: CASRNTQNTEAFF. Here the CDR3 DNA reads TGTGCCAGCAGAAACACGCAGAACACTGAAGCTTTCTTT.

The chain is built from TRBV27 and TRBJ2-3; tentative D call: TRBD2 (5 bases). The germline V gene has CDR1 MNHEY and CDR2 SMNVEV (reference sequence). Trimming stripped 7 bases from V and 2 bases from J, with 16 bases between. This CDR3 contains 15 residues. CDR3 region: CASTQLDPLTDTQYF. Here the CDR3 DNA reads TGTGCCAGCACCCAACTAGACCCGCTCACAGATACGCAGTATTTT.

This chain's CDR3 is CASSQLQGGGELFF. The CDR3 DNA reads TGCGCCAGCAGCCAACTCCAGGGGGGCGGGGAGCTGTTTTTT. The chain uses TRBV5-1 and TRBJ2-2; D possibly corresponds to TRBD1 (7 bases). CDR3 size: 14 residues. Germline V gene sequence: CDR1 SGHRS, CDR2 YFSETQ. Trimming took off 4 bases at V and 7 bases at J, with 14 bases between the two ends.

The V and J genes are TRBV6-1 and TRBJ1-3, with D tentatively TRBD1 (6 bases). Germline V gene lookup returns CDR1 MNHNS and CDR2 SASEGT. Trimming removed 3 bases from V and 0 bases from J, with 9 bases in between. This CDR3 is 15 amino acids long. The CDR3 region is CASSDRRGSGNTIYF. DNA of the CDR3: TGTGCCAGCAGTGACCGCAGGGGCTCTGGAAACACCATATATTTT.

The chain recombines TRBV9 with TRBJ2-3, with 14 bases that match TRBD2. In germline, CDR1 is SGDLS, CDR2 YYNGEE. Losses at the gene ends were 4 bases for V and 5 bases for J; bases not matched to a gene: 3. The CDR3 spans 15 residues. CDR3 sequence: CASSPTSGGGDTQYF. The DNA for the CDR3 is TGTGCCAGCAGCCCGACTAGCGGGGGGGGAGATACGCAGTATTTT.

This rearrangement joins TRBV6-5 to TRBJ1-2, with 7 bases aligning to TRBD1. The CDR3 spans 13 residues. Germline trimming cut 6 bases from V and 5 bases from J; bases unmatched to any gene: 6. Germline lookup yields CDR1 MNHEY and CDR2 SVGAGI. The CDR3 DNA reads as TGTGCCAGCAGAGTAACAGGGGAATATGGCTACACCTTC. This codes for CASRVTGEYGYTF.

This clone was seen more than once but under ten times. The chain links TRBV6-6 to TRBJ2-7; 12 bases are a match to TRBD1. V shed 4 bases, J shed 7 bases, and the junction held 11 bases outside the gene matches. The CDR3 is 16 amino acids. CDR1 and CDR2 from the germline V gene are MNHNY and SVGAGI (reference sequence). In DNA, the CDR3 is TGTGCCAGCAGTTTCTTTCCGGGACAGGGGGCGGGTGAGCAGTACTTC. Its protein is CASSFFPGQGAGEQYF.